Listed below are T cell receptor beta chains from one sample, sequenced in a study of blood T cells in healthy people across ages. MiXCR, run by TCRdb on the 5' RACE reads, gives a single entry per CDR3 protein. The sample includes hundreds of thousands of distinct CDR3 sequences, about 55% of them seen just once. The sequenced sample consisted of blood. These receptors all stem from a man older than 75 in good health. CDR3s include the opening cysteine and the closing phenylalanine or tryptophan. A D gene is named only where the DNA matches it firmly. Size tells how often a clone was seen (once, few, many) or the class of an expanded clone, and some rows leave it out.

TRBV28	TRBJ2-1	few	TRBD2	TGTGCCAGCAGTTTATGGTCTAGCGGGAGATACAATGAGCAGTTCTTC	CASSLWSSGRYNEQFF
TRBV5-6	TRBJ2-1	few	TRBD2	TGTGCCAGCACCATTGGACTAGCGGGAGCCTACAATGAGCAGTTCTTC	CASTIGLAGAYNEQFF
TRBV5-4	TRBJ2-1	.	.	TGTGCCAGCAGCTTGTCATGGGGCACGAGGATTCGGGAGCAGTTCTTC	CASSLSWGTRIREQFF
TRBV5-1	TRBJ1-2	.	.	TGCGCCAGCAGCTTGTATCCCCGGAGGCCGGGGGACTATGGCTACACCTTC	CASSLYPRRPGDYGYTF
TRBV28	TRBJ2-5	.	.	TGTGCCAGCAGTCCCCTCTCGTTGGGGGAGACCCAGTACTTC	CASSPLSLGETQYF
TRBV7-6	TRBJ1-1	.	TRBD1	TGTGCCAGCAGCTTAGGGACAGGACGAGTGAACACTGAAGCTTTCTTT	CASSLGTGRVNTEAFF
TRBV24-1	TRBJ1-2	once	TRBD1	TGTGCCACCGGTGACAGGGTCCACTATGGCTACACCTTC	CATGDRVHYGYTF
TRBV7-2	TRBJ2-3	.	TRBD1	TGTGCCAGCAGCGTGTTAGGGGGCCGATACGCGTATTTT	CASSVLGGRYAYF
TRBV5-7	TRBJ1-2	.	.	TGTGCCAGCAGCTTGGTCGGACAGAAGTATGGCTACACCTTC	CASSLVGQKYGYTF
TRBV6-5	TRBJ2-3	.	.	TGTGCCAGCAGTTACGACAATAGACGGACAGATACGCAGTATTTT	CASSYDNRRTDTQYF
TRBV27	TRBJ1-1	.	.	TGTGCCAGCAGTTTAGCAGGGGCGTACACTGAAGCTTTCTTT	CASSLAGAYTEAFF
TRBV12-3/TRBV12-4	TRBJ2-7	.	.	TGTGCCAGCAGTCCTCGCGGGCTAGCTGGCGAGCAGTACTTC	CASSPRGLAGEQYF
TRBV11-2	TRBJ2-1	.	TRBD2	TGTGCCAGCAGCATCGGCGGGGCGGGAGGTCTTTACAATGAGCAGTTCTTC	CASSIGGAGGLYNEQFF
TRBV12-3/TRBV12-4	TRBJ2-3	.	.	TGTGCCAGCAGTTTCCGGCAGCGCGCAGATACGCAGTATTTT	CASSFRQRADTQYF
TRBV3-1	TRBJ1-6	.	.	TGTGCCAGCAGCCAAGATCTCCCCAGTTCACCCCTCTACTTT	CASSQDLPSSPLYF
TRBV2	TRBJ2-5	few	.	TGTGCCAACCGCCGCGGGGAGACCCAGTACTTC	CANRRGETQYF
TRBV9	TRBJ2-3	.	.	TGTGCCAGCAGCCCCCGGACGGGAGAGGGCACAGATACGCAGTATTTT	CASSPRTGEGTDTQYF
TRBV3-1	TRBJ2-3	.	.	TGTGCCAGCAGCCGGTGGGGGGCAGATACGCAGTATTTT	CASSRWGADTQYF
TRBV6-5	TRBJ1-1	.	TRBD1	TGTGCCAGCAGTTACTCGTGGGACAGGGGAGGTACTGAAGCTTTCTTT	CASSYSWDRGGTEAFF
TRBV2	TRBJ2-2	once	.	TGTGCCAGCAGTGAAGAGGCCCCCGGGGAGCTGTTTTTT	CASSEEAPGELFF
TRBV29-1	TRBJ1-4	.	TRBD1	TGCAGCGCCGCCGGGACAGGGGGTGAAAAACTGTTTTTT	CSAAGTGGEKLFF
TRBV7-2	TRBJ2-2	.	.	TGTGCCAGCAGCGGCCAGTTCGGGGAGCTGTTTTTT	CASSGQFGELFF
TRBV6-1	TRBJ1-2	.	.	TGTGCCAGCAGTGAACTTAACTATGGCTACACCTTC	CASSELNYGYTF
TRBV29-1	TRBJ2-5	few	.	TGCAGCGTTTCTCCCGTTGTTACAGGCCAAGAGACCCAGTACTTC	CSVSPVVTGQETQYF
TRBV5-1	TRBJ1-1	few	.	TGCGCCAGCAGCGCCCAGGGCCCGAACACTGAAGCTTTCTTT	CASSAQGPNTEAFF
TRBV4-1	TRBJ2-7	.	TRBD1	TGCGCCAGCAGCCAAGAATACCCGGACAGGGGCAAAGACGAGCAGTACTTC	CASSQEYPDRGKDEQYF
TRBV5-1	TRBJ1-1	.	.	TGCGCCAGCAGCATAAGAGCGAACACTGAAGCTTTCTTT	CASSIRANTEAFF
TRBV10-3	TRBJ1-2	once	.	TGTGCCATCAGTGAAGAACAGGGAGGGTATGGCTACACCTTC	CAISEEQGGYGYTF
TRBV10-3	TRBJ2-1	.	TRBD2	TGTGCCATCAGCCCCCTTAGCGGGAGGGGCAATGAGCAGTTCTTC	CAISPLSGRGNEQFF
TRBV6-1	TRBJ1-5	once	.	TGTGCCAGCAGCGATTACTTTAACTACCGGGACGCTTTCAATCAGCCCCAGCATTTT	CASSDYFNYRDAFNQPQHF
TRBV12-3/TRBV12-4	TRBJ2-7	few	TRBD1	TGTGCCAGCAGTTTAGGACAGGGGTTCGGCTACGAGCAGTACTTC	CASSLGQGFGYEQYF
TRBV4-2	TRBJ2-1	.	TRBD2	TGTGCCAGCAGCCAACCAGAGCGGGGCCTCTACAATGAGCAGTTCTTC	CASSQPERGLYNEQFF
TRBV5-6	TRBJ2-3	.	.	TGTGCCAGCAGCCGGAAGGGGCGGATGACCACAGATACGCAGTATTTT	CASSRKGRMTTDTQYF
TRBV2	TRBJ1-5	.	.	TGTGCCAGCAGTGGGGTCCGCCAGGGAAATCAGCCCCAGCATTTT	CASSGVRQGNQPQHF
TRBV7-6	TRBJ2-7	.	TRBD2	TGTGCCAGCAGCCCCATAGCGGGAGGGAGGTACGAGCAGTACTTC	CASSPIAGGRYEQYF
TRBV5-1	TRBJ2-7	.	TRBD1	TGCGCCAGCAGCCGCCTCCCGGGACAGGCCTCCTACGAGCAGTACTTC	CASSRLPGQASYEQYF
TRBV6-2/TRBV6-3	TRBJ2-5	.	.	TGTGCCAGCAGTTATACCCAGGACAGCCCAGAGACCCAGTACTTC	CASSYTQDSPETQYF